The 30 T cell receptor beta chains listed next were all sequenced from one sample in a study of low-dose radiotherapy and immunotherapy resistance in tumors. Primers used for first-strand cDNA, a TRAV- and TRBV-specific set, covered both alpha and beta chains. Both a constant-region primer and a V-primer adapter served to amplify TCRs across 15 to 20 PCR cycles. From the reads, TCRdb called clonotypes with MiXCR, one entry per CDR3 protein. The sample shows 15,000 or so distinct CDR3 sequences, approximately 50% of them seen only once. The source of these receptors is a human donor with advanced metastatic prostate, ovarian, gallbladder or colorectal cancer (not recorded which). This table probably holds off-target reads from a library built for another chain.

This clonotype was recorded once. The rearrangement uses TRBV7-9 and TRBJ1-2; D unclear. The CDR3 is 13 residues long. Germline lookup yields CDR1 SEHNR and CDR2 FQNEAQ (reference sequence). With 1 base removed from V and 2 bases from J, the gap between germline ends came to 5 bases. DNA of the CDR3: TGTGCCAGCAGCTTAGAGGGAAACTATGGCTACACCTTC. It encodes CASSLEGNYGYTF. The full variable domain, in which reference TRBV7-9 and TRBJ1-2 provide the parts outside the CDR3, is DTGVSQNPRHKITKRGQNVTFRCDPISEHNRLYWYRQTLGQGPEFLTYFQNEAQLEKSRLLSDRFSAERPKGSFSTLEIQRTEQGDSAMYLCASSLEGNYGYTFGSGTRLTVV.

By proportion, this clonotype is medium-sized (0.01 to 0.1%). The genes are TRBV28 and TRBJ1-2; 8 bases fit TRBD1. The junction had 9 bases not matched to a gene; V was cut back by 4 bases and J by 2 bases. The CDR3 has 16 amino acids. CDR1 and CDR2 from the germline V gene are MDHEN and SYDVKM. CDR3 loop: CASSSPERDRNYGYTF. The CDR3 DNA reads as TGTGCCAGCAGTTCCCCCGAAAGGGACAGGAACTATGGCTACACCTTC.

This clonotype has just one count. This rearrangement joins TRBV30 to TRBJ1-2; D ambiguous. The CDR3 spans 13 residues. Germline lookup yields CDR1 GTSNPN and CDR2 SVGIG (reference sequence). V lost 6 bases, J lost 4 bases, and 15 bases lay in between. The CDR3 sequence is CACNRMGSYGYTF. CDR3 in DNA: TGTGCCTGTAATAGGATGGGGAGCTATGGCTACACCTTC.

This clonotype was observed a few times. The CDR3 nucleotides read TGCAGTGCTAGTCCCCACCCGGGGTTAAACACCATATATTTT. Its translation is CSASPHPGLNTIYF. The chain is built from TRBV20-1 and TRBJ1-3; D unclear. CDR1 and CDR2 (germline): DFQATT, SNEGSKA (reference sequence). The CDR3 extends over 14 amino acids. Trimming pared 3 bases from V and 6 bases from J, leaving 15 bases between.

The J gene is TRBJ1-3, the V gene TRBV4-1; D is unclear. Trimming removed 3 bases at V and 10 bases at J, with 16 bases between. Germline V gene data show CDR1 as MGHRA and CDR2 as YSYEKL. This CDR3 is built from 14 residues. The chain's CDR3 is CASSHGRVDGTIYF. The CDR3 DNA follows: TGCGCCAGCAGCCATGGGCGTGTGGATGGTACCATATATTTT.

The sample holds one count of this clonotype. The V and J genes are TRBV29-1 and TRBJ1-1, with TRBD1 matching 8 bases. V was clipped by 7 bases and J by 4 bases; unmatched bases: 8. This CDR3 region has 13 residues. Per germline, CDR1 SQVTM and CDR2 ANQGSEA. The CDR3 is CSGGQGLSTEAFF. The CDR3 nucleotides are TGCAGCGGTGGACAGGGTTTATCCACTGAAGCTTTCTTT.

This rearrangement joins TRBV2 to TRBJ2-1; 11 bases match TRBD2. The junction had 14 bases not matched to a gene; V was cut back by 7 bases and J by 9 bases. The V gene's germline CDR1 is SNHLY and CDR2 FYNNEI. The CDR3 is made up of 16 amino acids. Written as DNA, the CDR3 is TGTGCCAGCAAGGGTGGGACTAGCGGCTCAGGGGGTGAGCAGTTCTTC. Translation: CASKGGTSGSGGEQFF.

There are a few counts of this clonotype. The J gene is TRBJ1-5, the V gene TRBV23-1; a weak D match, TRBD1 (5 bases). TRBV23-1 is flagged as an ORF with uncertain function. This CDR3 contains 17 residues. Trimming removed 4 bases from V and 1 base from J, with 17 bases in between. The CDR3 loop is CASSRSTSRDSNQPQHF. The CDR3 DNA sequence: TGCGCCAGCAGTCGCTCAACCTCTAGGGACAGCAATCAGCCCCAGCATTTT.

The chain couples TRBV4-2 to TRBJ1-5; D gene ambiguous. The V end was cut by 1 base, the J end by 7 bases, with 8 bases between. The CDR3 is made up of 13 amino acids. Germline V gives CDR1 LGHNA, CDR2 YNFKEQ. The CDR3 DNA is TGTGCCAGCAGCCAAGCGGAGGGACAGCCCCAGCATTTT. Protein product: CASSQAEGQPQHF.

The chain combines TRBV28 with TRBJ2-7, with a weak D call TRBD2 (5 bases). The CDR3 totals 12 residues. Germline V CDR1 and CDR2: MDHEN, SYDVKM. V was shortened by 10 bases and J by 6 bases, with 16 bases between the two germline ends. Written as DNA, the CDR3 is TGTGCCACCCTCGGGCTCAGCGGCGAGCAGTACTTC. It specifies CATLGLSGEQYF.

This clonotype occurred once. J is TRBJ1-5 and V is TRBV12-3 or TRBV12-4; 7 nucleotides line up with TRBD1. The CDR3 covers 14 residues. V lost 3 bases and J lost 6; bases outside the gene matches: 5. The CDR3 spells CASSLRGPGQPQHF. Here the CDR3 DNA reads TGTGCCAGCAGTTTGAGGGGGCCGGGTCAGCCCCAGCATTTT.

A few counts support this clonotype. The chain carries TRBV11-2 and TRBJ2-1; 7 bases align to TRBD1. The CDR3 loop spans 15 amino acids. The germline V gene encodes CDR1 SGHAT and CDR2 FQNNGV. With V trimmed by 6 bases and J by 1 base, 6 bases remained unmatched. The CDR3 region has the DNA TGTGCCAGCAGTCAGGGGGTCGAGTCCTACAATGAGCAGTTCTTC. This sequence encodes CASSQGVESYNEQFF.

The chain has TRBV5-4 and TRBJ2-7, with TRBD1 matching 9 bases. V shed 5 bases and J 3 bases; nucleotides not matched to a gene: 6. The germline gives CDR1 SGHNT, CDR2 YYREEE (reference sequence). There are 14 residues in the CDR3. CDR3 loop: CASSPGTGRYEQYF. The CDR3 DNA reads TGTGCCAGCAGTCCCGGGACAGGGCGCTACGAGCAGTACTTC.

This chain joins TRBV20-1 and TRBJ2-3, with 7 bases identical to TRBD2. With 6 bases clipped from V and 4 bases from J, the junction kept 1 base outside the gene matches. CDR1 and CDR2 (germline): DFQATT, SNEGSKA (reference sequence). The CDR3 has 11 amino acids. The DNA of the CDR3 is TGCAGTGCAGGGAGGGCAGATACGCAGTATTTT. This translates into CSAGRADTQYF.

This chain connects TRBV3-1 to TRBJ2-3, with D tentatively TRBD2 (6 bases). This CDR3 contains 16 residues. Germline V gene lookup returns CDR1 LGHDT and CDR2 YNNKEL (reference sequence). Trimming pared 0 bases from V and 5 bases from J, leaving 15 bases between. The CDR3 DNA is TGTGCCAGCAGCCAAGACCGACTAGGGGTAGGAGATACGCAGTATTTT. Translated, it gives CASSQDRLGVGDTQYF.

In this sample, this clonotype turned up once. This chain uses TRBV2 with TRBJ2-2, with D perhaps TRBD1 or TRBD2 (6 bases each). The CDR3 has 13 amino acids. Germline CDR1 SNHLY, CDR2 FYNNEI. The V and J ends lost 6 bases and 6 bases respectively, with 11 bases between them. The DNA for the CDR3 is TGTGCCAGCAGCCCCGGGGGCCCCGGGGAGCTGTTTTTT. Translation gives CASSPGGPGELFF.

The J gene is TRBJ2-7, the V gene TRBV29-1; D is perhaps TRBD1 (5 bases). This CDR3 contains 15 residues. Germline CDR1 is SQVTM and CDR2 is ANQGSEA. V was pared by 1 base and J by 1 base, with 14 bases between. The CDR3 is CSVEVIDSSSYEQYF. The CDR3 DNA is TGCAGCGTTGAAGTAATCGACAGTAGTTCCTACGAGCAGTACTTC.

The genes are TRBV7-9 and TRBJ2-7; D is perhaps TRBD1 or TRBD2 (5 bases each). The CDR3 consists of 14 residues. Trimming shortened V by 4 bases and J by 2 bases, and 12 bases separated the two germline ends. Germline loops: CDR1 SEHNR, CDR2 FQNEAQ (reference sequence). This CDR3 reads CASSSRDGAYEQYF. The CDR3 DNA sequence: TGTGCCAGCAGCTCCCGGGACGGGGCCTACGAGCAGTACTTC.

This chain connects TRBV10-2 to TRBJ1-6; no clear D. Germline V lookup: CDR1 WSHSY, CDR2 SAAADI. Trimming shortened V by 2 bases and J by 6 bases, and 11 bases separated the two germline ends. CDR3 length: 15 residues. This CDR3 reads CASSEGPLSNSPLHF. CDR3 sequence (DNA): TGCGCCAGCAGTGAGGGACCCCTATCTAATTCACCCCTCCACTTT.

This clonotype was seen a single time. CDR3: CASSFSNEQFF. CDR3 bases: TGTGCCAGCAGCTTTTCTAATGAGCAGTTCTTC. The chain employs TRBV5-6 and TRBJ2-1; no reliable D call. This CDR3 is 11 amino acids long. V was cut by 2 bases and J by 7 bases, with 4 bases left in between. Looked up from germline, CDR1 is SGHDT and CDR2 is YYEEEE.

The chain recombines TRBV6-5 with TRBJ2-7; TRBD2 matches 14 bases. CDR1 is MNHEY, CDR2 SVGAGI, per germline. This CDR3 region has 16 residues. The V segment lost 5 bases and the J segment 3 bases; nucleotides outside the gene matches: 6. CDR3 sequence reads: CASSRGLAGGNYEQYF. CDR3 sequence (DNA): TGTGCCAGCAGTCGCGGACTAGCGGGAGGTAACTACGAGCAGTACTTC.

About this clonotype: One end of the junction fails to match germline, which may point to a read error. J is TRBJ2-3 and V is TRBV28, with 7 bases that match TRBD1. This CDR3 is built from 17 residues. Germline assignment: CDR1 MDHEN and CDR2 SYDVKM. The CDR3 is CASSTPGTEVRTDTRYF. The CDR3 DNA reads TGTGCCAGCAGTACCCCCGGGACAGAAGTCCGCACAGATACGCGGTATTTT.

This sequence joins TRBV4-3 and TRBJ1-1; D ambiguous. The ends were cut back, 3 bases at V and 4 bases at J, with 12 bases in the middle. CDR3 length equals 14 residues. Germline lookup yields CDR1 LGHNA and CDR2 YSLEER. CDR3 residues: CASSQTSVGTEAFF. The CDR3 coding sequence is TGCGCCAGCAGCCAGACTTCAGTAGGCACTGAAGCTTTCTTT.

V and J are TRBV7-2 and TRBJ1-4; possible D gene TRBD1, 6 bases. Germline CDR1 is SGHTA and CDR2 is FQGNSA. This CDR3 has 16 amino acids. V was trimmed by 2 bases and J by 5 bases, leaving 15 bases between them. The CDR3 loop is CASSLNPRGRNEKLFF. The CDR3 nucleotides are TGTGCCAGCAGCTTAAACCCCAGGGGCCGCAATGAAAAACTGTTTTTT.

This sequence joins TRBV28 and TRBJ2-7; 8 nucleotides agree with TRBD1. Unmatched junction bases numbered 4, after V lost 2 bases and J lost 4 bases. Per germline, CDR1 MDHEN and CDR2 SYDVKM. CDR3 length: 14 amino acids. The CDR3 loop reads CASSLRTGTYEQYF. CDR3 coding DNA: TGTGCCAGCAGTTTAAGGACAGGGACATACGAGCAGTACTTC.

This clonotype came up a few times. The V call is TRBV7-9, the J call TRBJ2-7; 13 nucleotides match TRBD2. Unmatched junction bases numbered 3, after V lost 3 bases and J lost 13 bases. Per germline, CDR1 SEHNR and CDR2 FQNEAQ (reference sequence). The CDR3 is made up of 12 amino acids. CDR3 DNA sequence: TGTGCCAGCAGCTTCGGACTAGCGGGAGAATACTTC. It specifies CASSFGLAGEYF.

This clonotype has only a few counts. The chain couples TRBV7-2 to TRBJ2-5; 8 bases are shared with TRBD2. Germline trimming cut 7 bases from V and 2 bases from J; bases unmatched to any gene: 6. The CDR3 loop spans 14 amino acids. Germline lookup yields CDR1 SGHTA and CDR2 FQGNSA. The DNA for the CDR3 is TGTGCCAGCACCCGGGGGGGGAGGCAAGAGACCCAGTACTTC. Protein sequence: CASTRGGRQETQYF. The entire variable domain, with the rest obtained from reference TRBV7-2 and TRBJ2-5, is as follows: GAGVSQSPSNKVTEKGKDVELRCDPISGHTALYWYRQSLGQGLEFLIYFQGNSAPDKSGLPSDRFSAERTGGSVSTLTIQRTQQEDSAVYLCASTRGGRQETQYFGPGTRLLVL.

This clonotype occurred a few times. The V and J genes are TRBV4-1 and TRBJ1-2, with 7 bases identical to TRBD1. This CDR3 has 15 residues. The germline gives CDR1 MGHRA, CDR2 YSYEKL. The junction had 12 bases not matched to a gene; V was cut back by 4 bases and J by 7 bases. As DNA, the CDR3 is TGCGCCAGCAGCCGCCCACTCGACAGGGTTGGTGGCTACACCTTC. Protein sequence: CASSRPLDRVGGYTF.

This clonotype came up a few times. The chain recombines TRBV29-1 with TRBJ2-1, with D tentatively TRBD2 (5 bases). The V end was cut by 8 bases, the J end by 4 bases, with 15 bases between. CDR1 and CDR2 (germline): SQVTM, ANQGSEA. This CDR3 has 13 amino acids. The CDR3, as DNA: TGCAGCACCCCCGGGGTGACTTACAATGAGCAGTTCTTC. It translates to CSTPGVTYNEQFF.

The chain recombines TRBV6-6 with TRBJ2-2; 8 nucleotides agree with TRBD1. The CDR3 contains 15 residues. Germline lookup yields CDR1 MNHNY and CDR2 SVGAGI (reference sequence). V gave up 5 bases and J gave up 2 bases; unmatched junction bases: 4. Written as DNA, the CDR3 is TGTGCCAGCAGTCAGGGACAGGCCAACACCGGGGAGCTGTTTTTT. Residues: CASSQGQANTGELFF.